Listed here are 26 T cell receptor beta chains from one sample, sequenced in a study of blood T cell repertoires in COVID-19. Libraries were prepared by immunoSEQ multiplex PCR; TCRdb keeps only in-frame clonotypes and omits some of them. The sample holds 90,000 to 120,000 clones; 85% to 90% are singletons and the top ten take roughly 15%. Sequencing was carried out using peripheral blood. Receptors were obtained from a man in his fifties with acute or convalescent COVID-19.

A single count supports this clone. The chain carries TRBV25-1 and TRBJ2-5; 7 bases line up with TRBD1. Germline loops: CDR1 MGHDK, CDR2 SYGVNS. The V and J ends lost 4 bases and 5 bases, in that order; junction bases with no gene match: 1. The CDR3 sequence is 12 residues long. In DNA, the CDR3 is TGTGCCAGCAGTGTGACAGGGGAGACCCAGTACTTC. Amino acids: CASSVTGETQYF.

The CDR3: CAISGRRVGNEQFF. The CDR3 DNA is TGTGCCATCAGTGGGCGCAGGGTCGGCAATGAGCAGTTCTTC. The rearrangement joins TRBV10-3 to TRBJ2-1; tentative D call: TRBD1 (5 bases). Germline V CDR1 and CDR2: ENHRY, SYGVKD. The CDR3 spans 14 residues. The V end was cut by 4 bases, the J end by 6 bases, with 13 bases between.

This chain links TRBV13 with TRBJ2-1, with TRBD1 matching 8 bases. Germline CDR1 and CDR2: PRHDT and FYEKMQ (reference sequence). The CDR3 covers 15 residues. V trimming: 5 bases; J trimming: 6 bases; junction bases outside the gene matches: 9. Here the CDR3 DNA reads TGTGCCAGCAGCCTCGAGGACAGGGTGGCCAATGAGCAGTTCTTC. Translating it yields CASSLEDRVANEQFF.

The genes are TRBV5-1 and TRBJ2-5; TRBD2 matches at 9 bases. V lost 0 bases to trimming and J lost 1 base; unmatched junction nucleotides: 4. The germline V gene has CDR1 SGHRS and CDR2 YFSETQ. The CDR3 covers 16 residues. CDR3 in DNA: TGCGCCAGCAGCTTGGGTCCAGCGGGAGGCCAAGAGACCCAGTACTTC. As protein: CASSLGPAGGQETQYF.

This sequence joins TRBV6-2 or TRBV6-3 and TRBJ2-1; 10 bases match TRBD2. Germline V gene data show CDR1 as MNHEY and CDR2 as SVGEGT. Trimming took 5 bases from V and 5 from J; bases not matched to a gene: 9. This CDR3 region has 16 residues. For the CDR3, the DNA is TGTGCCAGCAGTCCCCTGACTAGCGGGTTTCACAATGAGCAGTTCTTC. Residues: CASSPLTSGFHNEQFF.

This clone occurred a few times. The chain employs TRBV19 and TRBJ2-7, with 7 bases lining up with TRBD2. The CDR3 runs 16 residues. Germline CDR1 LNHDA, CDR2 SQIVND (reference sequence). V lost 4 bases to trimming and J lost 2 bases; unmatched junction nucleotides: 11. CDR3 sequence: CASSTTQRLATYEQYF. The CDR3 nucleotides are TGTGCCAGTAGTACGACTCAAAGACTAGCTACCTACGAGCAGTACTTC.

The CDR3 region has the DNA TGTGCCAGCAGCTTACCCCAACCACTAGCGGGAATTTACAATGAGCAGTTCTTC. Protein sequence: CASSLPQPLAGIYNEQFF. The chain joins TRBV7-9 to TRBJ2-1; 10 bases agree with TRBD2. V gave up 2 bases and J gave up 4 bases; unmatched junction bases: 11. The germline gives CDR1 SEHNR, CDR2 FQNEAQ (reference sequence). This CDR3 has 18 amino acids.

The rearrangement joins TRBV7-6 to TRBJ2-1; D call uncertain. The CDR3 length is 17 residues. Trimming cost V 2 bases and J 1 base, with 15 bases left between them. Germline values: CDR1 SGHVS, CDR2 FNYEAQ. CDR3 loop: CASSLTITASSYNEQFF. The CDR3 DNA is TGTGCCAGCAGCTTAACCATCACAGCTTCGTCCTACAATGAGCAGTTCTTC.

The chain's CDR3 is CASSPGTGGTQYF. The CDR3 region has the DNA TGTGCCAGCAGCCCGGGGACCGGGGGGACCCAGTACTTC. The chain joins TRBV9 to TRBJ2-5, with a possible D match to TRBD2 (6 bases). The V end lost 4 bases, the J end lost 7 bases, and 14 bases lay between the germline ends. This CDR3 has 13 amino acids. The germline V gene has CDR1 SGDLS and CDR2 YYNGEE.

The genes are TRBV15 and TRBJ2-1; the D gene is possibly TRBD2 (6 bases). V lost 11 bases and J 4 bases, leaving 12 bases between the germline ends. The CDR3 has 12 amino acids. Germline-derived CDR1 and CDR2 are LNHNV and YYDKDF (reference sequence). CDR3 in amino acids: CASGGGYNEQFF. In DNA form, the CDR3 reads TGTGCCTCCGGGGGAGGTTACAATGAGCAGTTCTTC.

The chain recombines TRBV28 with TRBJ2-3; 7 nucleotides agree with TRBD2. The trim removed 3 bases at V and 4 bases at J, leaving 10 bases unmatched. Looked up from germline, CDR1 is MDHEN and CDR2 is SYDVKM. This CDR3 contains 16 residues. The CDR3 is CASSLSSGGSPDTQYF. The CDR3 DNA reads TGTGCCAGCAGTTTGTCTTCTGGCGGGAGTCCAGATACGCAGTATTTT.

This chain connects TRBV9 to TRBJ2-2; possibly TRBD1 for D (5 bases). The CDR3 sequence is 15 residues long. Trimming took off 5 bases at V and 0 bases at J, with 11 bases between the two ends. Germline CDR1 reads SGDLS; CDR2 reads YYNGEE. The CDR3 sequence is CASSSQGANTGELFF. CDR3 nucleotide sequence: TGTGCCAGCAGTTCCCAGGGTGCGAACACCGGGGAGCTGTTTTTT.

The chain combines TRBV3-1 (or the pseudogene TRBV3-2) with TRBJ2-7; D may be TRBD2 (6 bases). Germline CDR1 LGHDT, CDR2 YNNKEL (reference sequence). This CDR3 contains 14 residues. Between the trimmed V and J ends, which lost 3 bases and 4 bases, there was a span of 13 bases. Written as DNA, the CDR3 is TGTGCCAGCAGCCATGGTAGCGGAAGGTACGAGCAGTACTTC. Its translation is CASSHGSGRYEQYF.

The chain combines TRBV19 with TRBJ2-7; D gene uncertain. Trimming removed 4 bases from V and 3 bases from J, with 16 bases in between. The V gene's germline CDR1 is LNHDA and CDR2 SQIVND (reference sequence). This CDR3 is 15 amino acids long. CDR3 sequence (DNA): TGTGCCAGTAGTAGGTCCTACGCGGCCTACTACGAGCAGTACTTC. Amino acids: CASSRSYAAYYEQYF.

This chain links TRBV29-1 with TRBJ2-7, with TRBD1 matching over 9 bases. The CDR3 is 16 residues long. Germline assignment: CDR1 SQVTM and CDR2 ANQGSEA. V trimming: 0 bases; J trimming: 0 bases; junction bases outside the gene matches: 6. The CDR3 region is CSVEELGQGFSYEQYF. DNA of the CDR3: TGCAGCGTTGAAGAGCTGGGACAGGGATTCTCCTACGAGCAGTACTTC.

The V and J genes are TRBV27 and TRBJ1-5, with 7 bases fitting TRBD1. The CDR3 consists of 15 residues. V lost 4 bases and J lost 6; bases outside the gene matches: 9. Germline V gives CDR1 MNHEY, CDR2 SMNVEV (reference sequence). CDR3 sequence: CASSSRQGRGQPQHF. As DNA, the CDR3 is TGTGCCAGCAGTTCCCGACAGGGTAGGGGTCAGCCCCAGCATTTT.

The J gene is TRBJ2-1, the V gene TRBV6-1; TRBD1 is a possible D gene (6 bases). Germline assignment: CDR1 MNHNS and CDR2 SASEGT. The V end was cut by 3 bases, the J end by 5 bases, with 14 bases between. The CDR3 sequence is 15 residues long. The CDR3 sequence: CASSEGHLADNEQFF. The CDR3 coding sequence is TGTGCCAGCAGTGAGGGACATCTCGCGGACAATGAGCAGTTCTTC.

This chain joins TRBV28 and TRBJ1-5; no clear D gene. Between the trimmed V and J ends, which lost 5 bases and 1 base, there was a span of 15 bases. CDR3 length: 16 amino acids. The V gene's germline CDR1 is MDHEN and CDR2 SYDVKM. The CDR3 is CASSRGGYESNQPQHF. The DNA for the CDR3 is TGTGCCAGCAGTCGGGGAGGGTATGAAAGCAATCAGCCCCAGCATTTT.

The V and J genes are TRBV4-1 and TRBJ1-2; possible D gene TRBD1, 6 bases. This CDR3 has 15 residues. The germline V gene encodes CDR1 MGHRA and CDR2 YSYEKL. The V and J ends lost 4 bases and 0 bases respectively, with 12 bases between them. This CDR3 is CASSPLGAANYGYTF. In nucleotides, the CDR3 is TGCGCCAGCAGCCCCCTGGGGGCAGCTAACTATGGCTACACCTTC.

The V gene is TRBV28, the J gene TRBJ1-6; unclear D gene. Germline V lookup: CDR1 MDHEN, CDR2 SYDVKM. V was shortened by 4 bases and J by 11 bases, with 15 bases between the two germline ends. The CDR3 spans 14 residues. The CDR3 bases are TGTGCCAGCAGTTCGAATTCCGGGAGGCCACCCCTCCACTTT. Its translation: CASSSNSGRPPLHF.

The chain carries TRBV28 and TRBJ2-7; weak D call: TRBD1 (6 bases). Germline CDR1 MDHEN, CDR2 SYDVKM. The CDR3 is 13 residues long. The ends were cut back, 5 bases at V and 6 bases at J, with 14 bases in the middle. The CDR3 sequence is CASSPRTVSEQYF. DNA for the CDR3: TGTGCCAGCAGTCCCCGGACAGTCTCCGAGCAGTACTTC.

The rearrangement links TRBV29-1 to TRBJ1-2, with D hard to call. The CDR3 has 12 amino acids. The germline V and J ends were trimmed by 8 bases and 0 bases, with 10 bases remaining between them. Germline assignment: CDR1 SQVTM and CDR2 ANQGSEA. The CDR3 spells CSLLEPNYGYTF. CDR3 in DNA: TGCAGCCTATTAGAACCTAACTATGGCTACACCTTC.

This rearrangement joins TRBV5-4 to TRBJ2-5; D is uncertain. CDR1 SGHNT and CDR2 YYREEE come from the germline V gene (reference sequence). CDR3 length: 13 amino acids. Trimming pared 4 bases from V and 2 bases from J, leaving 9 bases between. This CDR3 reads CASSGRYQETQYF. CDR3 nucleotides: TGTGCCAGCAGCGGCAGATATCAAGAGACCCAGTACTTC.

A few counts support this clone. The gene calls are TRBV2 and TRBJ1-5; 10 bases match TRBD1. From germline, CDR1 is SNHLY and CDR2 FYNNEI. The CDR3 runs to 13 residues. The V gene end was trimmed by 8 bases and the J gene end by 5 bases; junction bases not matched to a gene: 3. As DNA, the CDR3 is TGTGCCAGCCAGACAGGGGGCTATCAGCCCCAGCATTTT. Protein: CASQTGGYQPQHF.

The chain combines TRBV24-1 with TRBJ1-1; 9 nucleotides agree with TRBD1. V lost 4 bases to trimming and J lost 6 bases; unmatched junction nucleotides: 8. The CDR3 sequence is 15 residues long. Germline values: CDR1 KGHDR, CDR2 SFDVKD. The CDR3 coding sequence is TGTGCCACCAGTGAAACGGACAGGGGTTTGTCTGAAGCTTTCTTT. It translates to CATSETDRGLSEAFF.

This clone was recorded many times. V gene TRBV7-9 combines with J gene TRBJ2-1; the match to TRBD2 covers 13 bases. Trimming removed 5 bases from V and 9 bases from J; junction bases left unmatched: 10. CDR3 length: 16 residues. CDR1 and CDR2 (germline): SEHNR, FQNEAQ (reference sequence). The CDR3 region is CASSRGLAGNGGEQFF. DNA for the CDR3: TGTGCCAGCAGCCGGGGACTAGCGGGAAACGGAGGTGAGCAGTTCTTC. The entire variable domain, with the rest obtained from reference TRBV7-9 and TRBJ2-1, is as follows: DTGVSQNPRHKITKRGQNVTFRCDPISEHNRLYWYRQTLGQGPEFLTYFQNEAQLEKSRLLSDRFSAERPKGSFSTLEIQRTEQGDSAMYLCASSRGLAGNGGEQFFGPGTRLTVL.